The 32 T cell receptor beta chains reported below all come from one sample, sequenced in a study of cytomegalovirus exposure and HLA in healthy donors. TCRdb's table, derived via immunoSEQ multiplex PCR, lists solely in-frame clones and lacks some. This table has around 160,000 clones, around 85% appearing once. Specimen: PBMCs. The receptors originated from a man under 40 in good health and CMV-seropositive.

This clone was recorded only once. V and J are TRBV5-4 and TRBJ2-3, with a possible D match to TRBD2 (6 bases). The CDR3 is made up of 16 amino acids. Deletions cut 0 bases from V and 1 base from J, with 12 bases between. Germline V gene sequence: CDR1 SGHNT, CDR2 YYREEE (reference sequence). The CDR3 loop reads CASSLDPGVGTDTQYF. In nucleotides, the CDR3 is TGTGCCAGCAGCTTGGACCCGGGGGTCGGCACAGATACGCAGTATTTT.

The rearrangement links TRBV7-3 to TRBJ2-2, with no clear D. Germline loops: CDR1 SGHTA, CDR2 FQGTGA. V gave up 5 bases and J gave up 0 bases, with 13 bases separating them. This CDR3 has 16 amino acids. The CDR3 sequence: CASSLRVISNTGELFF. The CDR3 DNA follows: TGTGCCAGCAGCCTGCGTGTGATCTCGAACACCGGGGAGCTGTTTTTT.

The rearrangement links TRBV27 to TRBJ1-2; a possible D gene is TRBD1 (5 bases). Germline CDR1 is MNHEY and CDR2 is SMNVEV (reference sequence). The CDR3 extends over 16 amino acids. V lost 4 bases to trimming and J lost 5 bases, with 20 bases between them. CDR3 in amino acids: CASSSPSGAGGYGYTF. CDR3 coding DNA: TGTGCCAGCAGTTCCCCCTCCGGGGCCGGGGGGTATGGCTACACCTTC.

Remarks on this clone: This sample includes further DNA sequences coding for the same CDR3. This chain connects TRBV27 to TRBJ1-5; D possibly corresponds to TRBD1 (5 bases). V was shortened by 3 bases and J by 6 bases, with 9 bases between the two germline ends. Looked up from germline, CDR1 is MNHEY and CDR2 is SMNVEV (reference sequence). This CDR3 has 13 residues. This CDR3 reads CASSFRGGQPQHF. Written as DNA, the CDR3 is TGTGCCAGCAGTTTTAGGGGTGGTCAGCCCCAGCATTTT.

The chain joins TRBV29-1 to TRBJ2-5; TRBD2 agrees at 15 bases. V lost 0 bases to trimming and J lost 7 bases; unmatched junction nucleotides: 12. Looked up from germline, CDR1 is SQVTM and CDR2 is ANQGSEA. This CDR3 region has 18 residues. The CDR3 coding sequence is TGCAGCGTTGAAGATCTTAAAAGGACTAGCGGGGGGGAGAGGACCCAGTACTTC. It specifies CSVEDLKRTSGGERTQYF.

V usage is TRBV9 and J usage is TRBJ1-5; D is uncertain. The germline gives CDR1 SGDLS, CDR2 YYNGEE. Trimming removed 0 bases from V and 7 bases from J, with 14 bases in between. This CDR3 region has 15 residues. In nucleotides, the CDR3 is TGTGCCAGCAGCGTAGAGGGATGGGCGGGGCAGCCCCAGCATTTT. Translated, it gives CASSVEGWAGQPQHF.

This clone is a singleton in its sample. This chain connects TRBV5-4 to TRBJ2-3, with 7 bases that match TRBD1. V dropped 2 bases and J dropped 0; count of bases not matched to a gene: 6. This CDR3 is 16 amino acids long. The germline V gene has CDR1 SGHNT and CDR2 YYREEE (reference sequence). CDR3 region: CASSFGTASSTDTQYF. The CDR3 DNA reads TGTGCCAGCAGCTTTGGGACAGCGTCTAGCACAGATACGCAGTATTTT.

The chain joins TRBV27 to TRBJ2-7; 11 bases are a match to TRBD2. CDR1 is MNHEY, CDR2 SMNVEV, per germline (reference sequence). The CDR3 loop spans 17 amino acids. The V gene end was trimmed by 3 bases and the J gene end by 0 bases; junction bases not matched to a gene: 7. For the CDR3, the DNA is TGTGCCAGCAGTTTCCGTATAGCGGGGGGGAGCTCCTACGAGCAGTACTTC. Its translation is CASSFRIAGGSSYEQYF.

This rearrangement joins TRBV9 to TRBJ2-7; TRBD1 might be the D (5 bases). The ends were cut back, 0 bases at V and 3 bases at J, with 10 bases in the middle. This CDR3 has 14 amino acids. CDR1 is SGDLS, CDR2 YYNGEE, per germline. The DNA of the CDR3 is TGTGCCAGCAGCGTAGAGGTAGGGGTCTACGAGCAGTACTTC. Amino acid sequence: CASSVEVGVYEQYF.

The chain joins TRBV10-3 to TRBJ1-2, with a tentative D call TRBD1 (5 bases). The ends were cut back, 0 bases at V and 8 bases at J, with 16 bases in the middle. Looked up from germline, CDR1 is ENHRY and CDR2 is SYGVKD. The CDR3 consists of 15 residues. DNA for the CDR3: TGTGCCATCAGTGAGTCGACGTTGGGACTCGTCGGCTACACCTTC. This gives the protein CAISESTLGLVGYTF.

This chain links TRBV9 with TRBJ2-2, with 8 nucleotides matching TRBD1. Germline V gene data show CDR1 as SGDLS and CDR2 as YYNGEE. The CDR3 extends over 18 amino acids. V lost 0 bases and J lost 1; bases outside the gene matches: 8. The chain's CDR3 is CASSVARTGNKNTGELFF. The CDR3 DNA is TGTGCCAGCAGCGTAGCTAGGACAGGGAACAAGAACACCGGGGAGCTGTTTTTT.

The chain has TRBV10-3 and TRBJ2-5, with 10 positions matching TRBD2. With V trimmed by 8 bases and J by 1 base, 7 bases remained unmatched. The CDR3 is 15 residues long. From germline, CDR1 is ENHRY and CDR2 SYGVKD. In nucleotides, the CDR3 is TGTGCCATCTCGAGCGGGGGGGGCGGCCAAGAGACCCAGTACTTC. It yields the protein CAISSGGGGQETQYF.

The chain combines TRBV10-3 with TRBJ1-4; 9 nucleotides line up with TRBD1. Trimming removed 4 bases from V and 7 bases from J; junction bases left unmatched: 4. This CDR3 has 14 residues. CDR1 is ENHRY and CDR2 is SYGVKD in the germline V gene. CDR3 in amino acids: CAISADRGSEKLFF. As DNA, the CDR3 is TGTGCCATCAGTGCCGACAGGGGGAGTGAAAAACTGTTTTTT.

The chain combines TRBV5-1 with TRBJ2-1, with TRBD2 matching 9 bases. This CDR3 spans 15 amino acids. CDR1 SGHRS and CDR2 YFSETQ come from the germline V gene. The trim removed 3 bases at V and 2 bases at J, leaving 3 bases unmatched. In nucleotides, the CDR3 is TGCGCCAGCAGCTCTAGCGGGGAAGCCTACAATGAGCAGTTCTTC. It yields the protein CASSSSGEAYNEQFF.

The chain links TRBV9 to TRBJ1-4, with TRBD1 matching 7 bases. V gave up 4 bases and J gave up 4 bases; unmatched junction bases: 4. CDR1 is SGDLS and CDR2 is YYNGEE in the germline V gene. The CDR3 is 14 amino acids. The CDR3 spells CASSSGQFNEKLFF. In DNA form, the CDR3 reads TGTGCCAGCAGCTCGGGACAGTTTAATGAAAAACTGTTTTTT.

The chain is built from TRBV7-9 and TRBJ1-5, with D perhaps matching TRBD1 (5 bases). Trimming removed 3 bases from V and 7 bases from J, with 10 bases in between. The germline V gene has CDR1 SEHNR and CDR2 FQNEAQ (reference sequence). CDR3 size: 13 residues. CDR3 DNA: TGTGCCAGCAGCTTCCAGGGTTCCCAGCCCCAGCATTTT. It yields the protein CASSFQGSQPQHF. The variable domain in full, with the rest retrieved from reference TRBV7-9 and TRBJ1-5, is DTGVSQNPRHKITKRGQNVTFRCDPISEHNRLYWYRQTLGQGPEFLTYFQNEAQLEKSRLLSDRFSAERPKGSFSTLEIQRTEQGDSAMYLCASSFQGSQPQHFGDGTRLSIL.

This clone was recorded once. Within the sample, other DNA sequences also encode this same CDR3. For the CDR3, the DNA is TGCGCCAGCAGCTTGCAGGGTAGTGGCGGCTACACCTTC. It encodes CASSLQGSGGYTF. This chain connects TRBV5-1 to TRBJ1-2, with a weak D call TRBD1 (5 bases). The CDR3 length is 13 residues. With 1 base removed from V and 8 bases from J, the gap between germline ends came to 12 bases. Per the germline V gene, CDR1 is SGHRS and CDR2 is YFSETQ. Full variable domain (missing parts from reference TRBV5-1 and TRBJ1-2): KAGVTQTPRYLIKTRGQQVTLSCSPISGHRSVSWYQQTPGQGLQFLFEYFSETQRNKGNFPGRFSGRQFSNSRSEMNVSTLELGDSALYLCASSLQGSGGYTFGSGTRLTVV.

This chain joins TRBV5-1 and TRBJ2-7, with D perhaps matching TRBD2 (6 bases). The CDR3 totals 13 residues. The germline V gene encodes CDR1 SGHRS and CDR2 YFSETQ. Trimming stripped 1 base from V and 3 bases from J, with 8 bases between. The CDR3 protein is CASSLRGIYEQYF. The CDR3 DNA reads as TGCGCCAGCAGCTTGCGGGGGATCTACGAGCAGTACTTC.

There are a few counts of this clone. The V call is TRBV7-9, the J call TRBJ1-5; TRBD1 might be the D (5 bases). CDR1 and CDR2 from the germline V gene are SEHNR and FQNEAQ (reference sequence). Between the trimmed V and J ends, which lost 8 bases and 9 bases, there was a span of 11 bases. CDR3 length: 11 residues. The CDR3 DNA follows: TGTGCCAGCGGGACTGGGGTGCCCCAGCATTTT. Amino acid sequence: CASGTGVPQHF. Supplemented by reference TRBV7-9 and TRBJ1-5, the full variable domain reads DTGVSQNPRHKITKRGQNVTFRCDPISEHNRLYWYRQTLGQGPEFLTYFQNEAQLEKSRLLSDRFSAERPKGSFSTLEIQRTEQGDSAMYLCASGTGVPQHFGDGTRLSIL.

The chain has TRBV4-1 and TRBJ2-2; D possibly corresponds to TRBD1 (6 bases). The germline V and J ends were trimmed by 4 bases and 6 bases, with 15 bases remaining between them. The germline gives CDR1 MGHRA, CDR2 YSYEKL. The CDR3 runs 15 residues. The CDR3 reads CASSLAGDIAGELFF. DNA for the CDR3: TGCGCCAGCAGCCTGGCAGGGGATATCGCCGGGGAGCTGTTTTTT.

V and J are TRBV4-3 and TRBJ1-2; D unresolved. Trimming left V 0 bases short and J 3 bases short, with 11 bases between. The CDR3 length is 15 residues. Germline-derived CDR1 and CDR2 are LGHNA and YSLEER. The CDR3 DNA reads TGCGCCAGCAGCCAAGATCGTGCAGGATACTATGGCTACACCTTC. It is translated as CASSQDRAGYYGYTF.

The chain has TRBV18 and TRBJ2-7; D remains ambiguous. With 6 bases removed from V and 5 bases from J, the gap between germline ends came to 20 bases. The germline gives CDR1 KGHSH, CDR2 LQKENI. The CDR3 contains 15 residues. The CDR3 coding sequence is TGTGCCAGCTCGGTTTCGTTTCAGGCGTCCCACGAGCAGTACTTC. Protein: CASSVSFQASHEQYF.

The rearrangement links TRBV19 to TRBJ2-7, with D possibly matching TRBD1 (6 bases). CDR3 length equals 12 residues. Germline CDR1 and CDR2: LNHDA and SQIVND (reference sequence). V was clipped by 6 bases and J by 3 bases, with 9 bases between them. CDR3 in amino acids: CASSDRYYEQYF. In nucleotides, the CDR3 is TGTGCCAGTAGCGACAGGTACTACGAGCAGTACTTC.

The rearrangement uses TRBV6-5 and TRBJ2-7; 8 bases map to TRBD2. Germline-derived CDR1 and CDR2 are MNHEY and SVGAGI. With V trimmed by 7 bases and J by 4 bases, 6 bases remained unmatched. The CDR3 is 13 residues long. The CDR3 DNA reads TGTGCCAGCAAGCGGGGGAGGGGTTACGAGCAGTACTTC. It yields the protein CASKRGRGYEQYF.

The rearrangement links TRBV13 to TRBJ1-4; 8 nucleotides align to TRBD1. Germline V gene sequence: CDR1 PRHDT, CDR2 FYEKMQ (reference sequence). CDR3 length: 14 amino acids. V shed 6 bases and J 8 bases; nucleotides not matched to a gene: 8. The CDR3 sequence: CASSSDRGGEKLFF. As DNA, the CDR3 is TGTGCCAGCAGTTCAGACAGGGGTGGCGAAAAACTGTTTTTT. The whole variable domain, filled in from reference TRBV13 and TRBJ1-4, reads AAGVIQSPRHLIKEKRETATLKCYPIPRHDTVYWYQQGPGQDPQFLISFYEKMQSDKGSIPDRFSAQQFSDYHSELNMSSLELGDSALYFCASSSDRGGEKLFFGSGTQLSVL.

The gene calls are TRBV11-3 and TRBJ2-3; 9 positions agree with TRBD2. V shed 4 bases and J 2 bases; nucleotides not matched to a gene: 7. Germline-derived CDR1 and CDR2 are SGHNT and YENEEA. The CDR3 length is 16 residues. The CDR3: CASSSQAGGLTDTQYF. The CDR3 nucleotides are TGTGCCAGCAGCTCCCAAGCGGGGGGCCTCACAGATACGCAGTATTTT.

The V call is TRBV4-3, the J call TRBJ1-5; TRBD1 aligns across 10 bases. There are 15 residues in the CDR3. The germline V gene has CDR1 LGHNA and CDR2 YSLEER. Trimming removed 3 bases from V and 2 bases from J; junction bases left unmatched: 1. The CDR3 here is CASSQGTGGNQPQHF. CDR3 DNA: TGCGCCAGCAGCCAGGGGACAGGGGGCAATCAGCCCCAGCATTTT.

The V and J genes are TRBV6-5 and TRBJ1-2; possibly TRBD1 for D (6 bases). Germline CDR1 MNHEY, CDR2 SVGAGI. CDR3 size: 15 residues. V lost 2 bases to trimming and J lost 6 bases, with 16 bases between them. CDR3 nucleotide sequence: TGTGCCAGCAGTTACCAGGGGCCCTCAGAAAATGGCTACACCTTC. Translated, it gives CASSYQGPSENGYTF.

This chain joins TRBV27 and TRBJ2-7; D might be TRBD2 (5 bases). Germline CDR1 is MNHEY and CDR2 is SMNVEV (reference sequence). The CDR3 is 14 amino acids. Trimming took off 1 base at V and 2 bases at J, with 9 bases between the two ends. CDR3 sequence: CASSLYGGPYEQYF. The CDR3 DNA is TGTGCCAGCAGTTTATACGGAGGACCCTACGAGCAGTACTTC.

Only one count was recorded for this clone. The chain employs TRBV5-6 and TRBJ2-1; D possibly corresponds to TRBD2 (5 bases). The CDR3 is 13 residues long. V dropped 0 bases and J dropped 4 bases, with 5 bases sitting between them. In germline, CDR1 is SGHDT, CDR2 YYEEEE. CDR3 protein: CASSLVAYNEQFF. Here the CDR3 DNA reads TGTGCCAGCAGCTTGGTAGCGTACAATGAGCAGTTCTTC. The variable domain in full, with the rest retrieved from reference TRBV5-6 and TRBJ2-1, is DAGVTQSPTHLIKTRGQQVTLRCSPKSGHDTVSWYQQALGQGPQFIFQYYEEEERQRGNFPDRFSGHQFPNYSSELNVNALLLGDSALYLCASSLVAYNEQFFGPGTRLTVL.

The chain carries TRBV6-5 and TRBJ1-2, with D maybe TRBD1 (5 bases). V was trimmed by 2 bases and J by 4 bases, leaving 11 bases between them. The CDR3 runs 14 residues. Germline V CDR1 and CDR2: MNHEY, SVGAGI. The CDR3 spells CASSYRRQLYGYTF. The CDR3, as DNA: TGTGCCAGCAGTTACCGTCGACAGCTCTATGGCTACACCTTC.

The chain couples TRBV5-1 to TRBJ2-1; 10 bases are a match to TRBD2. V lost 2 bases, J lost 8 bases, and 7 bases stayed unmatched. Germline loops: CDR1 SGHRS, CDR2 YFSETQ. CDR3 length equals 15 residues. In DNA form, the CDR3 reads TGCGCCAGCAGCTTTAGCGGGGGGCTAGGGTATGAGCAGTTCTTC. It is translated as CASSFSGGLGYEQFF. Looking up the rest from reference TRBV5-1 and TRBJ2-1 gives the full variable domain: KAGVTQTPRYLIKTRGQQVTLSCSPISGHRSVSWYQQTPGQGLQFLFEYFSETQRNKGNFPGRFSGRQFSNSRSEMNVSTLELGDSALYLCASSFSGGLGYEQFFGPGTRLTVL.